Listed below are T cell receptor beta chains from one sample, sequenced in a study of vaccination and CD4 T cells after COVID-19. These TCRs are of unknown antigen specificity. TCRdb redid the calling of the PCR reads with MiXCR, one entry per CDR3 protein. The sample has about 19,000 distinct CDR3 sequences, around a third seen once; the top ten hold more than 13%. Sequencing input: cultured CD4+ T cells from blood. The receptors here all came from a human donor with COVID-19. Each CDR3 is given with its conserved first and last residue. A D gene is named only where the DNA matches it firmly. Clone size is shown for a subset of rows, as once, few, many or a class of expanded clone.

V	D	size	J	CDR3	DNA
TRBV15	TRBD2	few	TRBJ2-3	CATSRASGYTDTQYF	TGTGCCACCAGCAGAGCTAGCGGGTACACAGATACGCAGTATTTT
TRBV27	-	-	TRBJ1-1	CARTPMDTEAFF	TGTGCCAGGACGCCTATGGACACTGAAGCTTTCTTT
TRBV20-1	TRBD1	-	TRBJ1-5	CSAMGGTGEYSNQRQHF	TGCAGTGCTATGGGCGGGACAGGGGAATATAGCAATCAGCGCCAGCATTTT
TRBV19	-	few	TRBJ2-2	CASSIRFVGPASTGWVTGELFF	TGTGCCAGTAGTATTCGGTTCGTGGGCCCCGCTTCGACAGGTTGGGTCACCGGGGAGCTGTTTTTT
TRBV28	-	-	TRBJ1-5	CASNRAGDQPQHF	TGTGCCAGCAACCGAGCAGGGGATCAGCCCCAGCATTTT
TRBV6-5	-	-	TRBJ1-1	CASSYRSGVGTEAFF	TGTGCCAGCAGTTACCGATCTGGGGTGGGCACTGAAGCTTTCTTT
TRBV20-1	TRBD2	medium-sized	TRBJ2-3	CSATFGGSDTQYF	TGCAGTGCTACCTTCGGGGGGTCAGATACGCAGTATTTT
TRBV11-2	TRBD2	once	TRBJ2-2	CASSLVLAGRNTGELFF	TGTGCCAGCAGCTTAGTACTAGCGGGGAGGAACACCGGGGAGCTGTTTTTT
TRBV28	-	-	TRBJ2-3	CASIIGGGDTDTQYF	TGTGCCAGCATCATAGGCGGGGGCGACACAGATACGCAGTATTTT
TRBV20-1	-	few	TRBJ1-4	CSARGRDVQPEKLFF	TGCAGTGCTAGAGGTCGGGACGTCCAGCCTGAAAAACTGTTTTTT
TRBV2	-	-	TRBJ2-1	CASTELATYNEQFF	TGTGCCAGCACCGAACTAGCCACCTACAATGAGCAGTTCTTC
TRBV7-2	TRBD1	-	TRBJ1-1	CASFPGGALSNTEAFF	TGTGCCAGCTTTCCAGGGGGCGCCCTCTCGAACACTGAAGCTTTCTTT
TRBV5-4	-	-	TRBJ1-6	CASSLAVVGSPLHF	TGTGCCAGCAGCTTGGCCGTGGTGGGGTCACCCCTCCACTTT
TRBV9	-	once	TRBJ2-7	CASSRDNSYEQYF	TGTGCCAGCAGCCGGGACAACTCCTACGAGCAGTACTTC
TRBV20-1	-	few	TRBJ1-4	CSAPGRNYEKLFF	TGCAGTGCTCCCGGCAGGAATTATGAAAAACTGTTTTTT
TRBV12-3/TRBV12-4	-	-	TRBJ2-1	CASTPSVNEQFF	TGTGCCAGCACCCCGAGCGTCAATGAGCAGTTCTTC
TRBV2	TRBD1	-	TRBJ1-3	CASRGDSRSGNTIYF	TGTGCCAGCAGGGGGGACAGCCGCTCTGGAAACACCATATATTTT